This T cell receptor (beta chain) was sequenced during a study of shared clonotypes between healthy human individuals. Study information: Per donor, three plates held CD4 naive cells, three held CD4 memory, two held CD8 naive and one held CD8 memory. Study observations and caveats: Tissues were not sampled, only blood, and their repertoires likely differ.

Using immunoSEQ multiplex PCR, the repertoire was profiled, and TCRdb retains in-frame clones only, with some absent. This sample has around 1.9 million clones, with under 95% found just once. CDR3 length: 11 residues. The germline V gene has CDR1 MNHEY and CDR2 SMNVEV (reference sequence). V was pared by 7 bases and J by 4 bases, with 8 bases between. The naive CD8 fraction comprised CD45RO-negative cells positively selected for CCR7 and excluded terminally differentiated effector memory CD45RA+ cells. Recent acute infections and vaccinations were absent in the healthy HIV-negative adult donors. Worth noting for this clone: Antigen unknown. Other nucleotide sequences from this sample produce the same CDR3.

Sequenced sample: naive CD8+ T cells from PBMCs. V is TRBV27 and J is TRBJ2-7; D gene ambiguous. The receptor was derived from a young man in good health. Some clones in this sample may be carry-over from other donors' samples. The CDR3 nucleotides read TGTGCCAGCACGGATGGGTACGAGCAGTACTTC. Translated: CASTDGYEQYF.